This T cell receptor beta chain was sequenced in a study of blood T cell repertoires in COVID-19. CDR1 is SEHNR and CDR2 is FQNEAQ in the germline V gene (reference sequence). V gave up 1 base and J gave up 9 bases, with 15 bases separating them. The CDR3 loop spans 15 amino acids. Source study methods: By means of reference gene primer amplification, nucleated cell counts were estimated. Here immunoSEQ multiplex PCR was the method, and the copy in TCRdb shows in-frame clones only, minus some. V and J calls and clone size are as listed in that table; D and trimming were resolved from the DNA. The data contain about 200,000 clones, 84% of them seen just once; the ten biggest clones take up around 20%.

The sequence was collected from a human donor in a cohort sampled during active COVID-19. The source material was peripheral blood. This chain uses TRBV7-9 with TRBJ1-4; D remains unclear. Here the CDR3 reads CASSLVGRGNKKLFF. The CDR3 DNA follows: TGTGCCAGCAGCTTAGTTGGACGGGGAAATAAAAAACTGTTTTTT.